The clone carrying this T cell receptor beta chain was detected once. What it recognizes is unknown. This sample was taken from a study of cytomegalovirus exposure and HLA in healthy donors. Study overall: A previous analysis identified approximately 110 million unique TCR beta sequences derived from about 180 million T cells. Under 85% of 350 to 400 genotyped donors fell in the Caucasian-associated ancestry cluster. Study outcomes and limitations: An analysis that was carried out later associated approximately 15,000 TCR beta sequences with HLA alleles at 0.05 false discovery rate. Presence/absence analyses rested on an assumption that sequencing depth was roughly uniform across donors.

The V gene end was trimmed by 3 bases and the J gene end by 13 bases; junction bases not matched to a gene: 5. The germline gives CDR1 SGHDT, CDR2 YYEEEE. The CDR3 length is 13 residues. PCR amplification relied on 60 Vbeta primers (plus 13 Jbeta primers). Profiling relied on immunoSEQ multiplex PCR, and the TCRdb table lists in-frame clones only, not all of them. The data contain 99,000 or so clones, roughly three quarters of them seen just once; the ten biggest clones take up about 5.3%. Material for sequencing was PBMCs. This sequence was found in a male donor in good health and CMV-seronegative. The chain combines TRBV5-6 with TRBJ1-6; 9 bases are shared with TRBD1. CDR3 sequence reads: CASSSGQGTPLHF. The CDR3 nucleotides are TGTGCCAGCAGCTCGGGACAGGGTACCCCCCTCCACTTT.